One sample yielded the 2 T cell receptor beta chains listed below, sequenced in a study of blood T cells in healthy people across ages (dated by TCRdb to 2014 to 2015). The library was made by 5' RACE. For sequencing, an Illumina HiSeq 2500 was employed. A second PCR of about 7 to 12 cycles was run with a J-beta primer mix and a sample-barcoded 5' primer. In TCRdb, the public reads were trimmed at Q25 with fastp and aligned with MiXCR, with productive beta chains retained. CDR3 protein sequences are deduplicated, and each keeps its most common genes and DNA. The sample table shows approximately 490,000 distinct CDR3 sequences, and 24% are seen once. 8.7% of the sample is in the top ten clones. This same sample was also taken into another study, of T cells of mothers and their children.

Material: blood. These receptors all come from a boy aged 10-17 years in good health.

V and J are TRBV4-3 and TRBJ2-1; 9 bases are shared with TRBD2. Germline assignment: CDR1 LGHNA and CDR2 YSLEER. The length of the CDR3 is 19 residues. The junction had 14 bases not matched to a gene; V was cut back by 2 bases and J by 3 bases. The CDR3, as DNA: TGCGCCAGCAGCCAACTCCAGCGGGAGGTCCCTGTAAACTACAATGAGCAGTTCTTC. It translates to CASSQLQREVPVNYNEQFF.

This clonotype has only a few counts. The chain combines TRBV6-1 with TRBJ2-5; 9 bases are shared with TRBD1. Germline CDR1 reads MNHNS; CDR2 reads SASEGT. The CDR3 extends over 18 amino acids. V shed 6 bases, J shed 4 bases, and the junction held 18 bases outside the gene matches. Written as DNA, the CDR3 is TGTGCCAGCAGGGGGGGGACAGGGTTAATTCCAGCGGGAGAGACCCAGTACTTC. Its translation is CASRGGTGLIPAGETQYF.